This T cell receptor (beta chain) emerged from a study of patients and donors after allogeneic stem cell transplantation. The sample holds a few counts of this clonotype. TCRdb itself ran the RT-PCR reads through MiXCR, one entry per CDR3 protein. The sample includes hundreds of thousands of distinct CDR3 sequences, 16% seen only once; the top ten take about 7%. The CDR3 covers 17 residues. Germline V gene data show CDR1 as SNHLY and CDR2 as FYNNEI. Trimming took off 7 bases at V and 10 bases at J, with 29 bases between the two ends. The chain links TRBV2 to TRBJ2-1; unclear D gene. The receptor was derived from a human donor who was either an allogeneic HSCT recipient or a stem cell or donor lymphocyte infusion donor (not recorded which). It is not recorded whose cells these are; they may come from a transplant donor. Sample: blood, either unsorted or a sorted T cell fraction (not recorded which). The CDR3 protein is CASILNPYQTSNFEQFF. The CDR3 DNA is TGTGCCAGCATCTTAAACCCCTACCAAACAAGTAATTTCGAGCAGTTCTTC.